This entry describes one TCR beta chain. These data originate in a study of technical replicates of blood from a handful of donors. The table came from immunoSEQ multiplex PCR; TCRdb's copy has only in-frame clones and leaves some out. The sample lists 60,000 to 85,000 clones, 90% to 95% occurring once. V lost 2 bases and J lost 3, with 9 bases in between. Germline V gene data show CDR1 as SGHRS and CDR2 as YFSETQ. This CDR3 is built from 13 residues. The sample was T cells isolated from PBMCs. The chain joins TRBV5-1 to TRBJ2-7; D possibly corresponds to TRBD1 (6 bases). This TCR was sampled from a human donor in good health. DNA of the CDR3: TGCGCCAGCAGCTTCCGGACAGACTACGAGCAGTACTTC. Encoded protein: CASSFRTDYEQYF.